Reported below is one T cell receptor (beta chain). What it recognizes is unknown. The data were taken from a study of T cells expressing NK-cell markers. The overall study: The authors derived TCR beta repertoires from sorted CD3+CD56+NKG2C+, CD3+CD56+NKG2C- and CD3+CD56-NKG2C+ T cells. Points from the study as a whole: What remained unclear was the HCMV specificity of expanded NKG2C+ T cell clones. As a fraction of CD8+ T cells, dominant NKG2C+ clonotypes reached about 1.0-8% in six donors. The CD3+CD56-NKG2C+ fraction was also led by these clonotypes in a handful of donors.

Germline CDR1 reads DFQATT; CDR2 reads SNEGSKA (reference sequence). The CDR3 has 13 amino acids. TCRdb re-called the 5' RACE reads and shows each CDR3 protein once, DNA omitted. This repertoire comprises about 260,000 distinct CDR3 sequences; its ten largest clones make up about 0.4%. Sample: blood T cells: a sorted CD56 or NKG2C T cell subset, CD4+ or CD8+ T cells, or bulk PBMC T cells (not recorded which). The chain couples TRBV20-1 to TRBJ2-3; as DNA is missing, the TRBD1 call by TCRdb cannot be tested. This sequence originates from a man between 18 and 29 years old in good health. The CDR3: CAGGGLWVDTQYF.